These 25 T cell receptor beta chains were sequenced from one sample in a study of T cell responses to AZD1222 COVID-19 vaccine. Data came from immunoSEQ multiplex PCR; TCRdb stores just in-frame clones and leaves some out. The table records about 66,000 clones, about three quarters of them present only once. Sequenced material: peripheral blood, taken 28 days after the second AZD1222 dose. These receptors were taken from an adult who received the AZD1222 COVID-19 vaccine.

The genes are TRBV6-5 and TRBJ1-5; 8 nucleotides match TRBD1. The CDR3 has 13 amino acids. The trim removed 5 bases at V and 5 bases at J, leaving 2 bases unmatched. From germline, CDR1 is MNHEY and CDR2 SVGAGI. Written as DNA, the CDR3 is TGTGCCAGCAGTCGGACAGGGTATCAGCCCCAGCATTTT. Translation gives CASSRTGYQPQHF.

The V gene is TRBV18, the J gene TRBJ1-4; D is ambiguous. This CDR3 region has 13 residues. V was shortened by 4 bases and J by 4 bases, with 7 bases between the two germline ends. Germline V lookup: CDR1 KGHSH, CDR2 LQKENI. CDR3 DNA sequence: TGTGCCAGCTCACAGGACCATAATGAAAAACTGTTTTTT. The encoded protein is CASSQDHNEKLFF.

This clone is a singleton in its sample. The chain couples TRBV7-8 to TRBJ1-1, with TRBD1 matching over 10 bases. Germline V gives CDR1 SGHVS, CDR2 FQNEAQ. The CDR3 has 16 amino acids. The J segment lost 3 bases and the V segment lost 4 bases, leaving 8 bases of the junction unmatched. CDR3 amino acids: CASSSGQGNWYTEAFF. The CDR3 bases are TGTGCCAGCAGCTCGGGACAGGGGAATTGGTACACTGAAGCTTTCTTT.

The V and J genes are TRBV7-9 and TRBJ1-3; no firm D call. V dropped 5 bases and J dropped 0 bases, with 11 bases sitting between them. This CDR3 has 15 amino acids. Germline CDR1 SEHNR, CDR2 FQNEAQ (reference sequence). Written as DNA, the CDR3 is TGTGCCAGCAGCCGAGTCCTTAACTCTGGAAACACCATATATTTT. Translated: CASSRVLNSGNTIYF.

The genes are TRBV10-1 and TRBJ2-3, with 15 bases fitting TRBD2. The CDR3 has 18 amino acids. Germline V gives CDR1 WNHNN, CDR2 SYGVQD (reference sequence). The J segment lost 2 bases and the V segment lost 4 bases, leaving 7 bases of the junction unmatched. In DNA, the CDR3 is TGCGCCAGCAGTGTGGGGACTAGCGGGGGGAGGGTCACAGATACGCAGTATTTT. Translated: CASSVGTSGGRVTDTQYF.

The chain employs TRBV6-5 and TRBJ1-1; 9 nucleotides line up with TRBD1. The CDR3 spans 14 residues. Germline lookup yields CDR1 MNHEY and CDR2 SVGAGI. Trimming took 5 bases from V and 7 from J; bases not matched to a gene: 8. In nucleotides, the CDR3 is TGTGCCAGCAGTCAGGGGACAGGGATGGGTGAAGCTTTCTTT. Encoded protein: CASSQGTGMGEAFF.

The chain is built from TRBV19 and TRBJ1-5; D is perhaps TRBD1 (5 bases). The germline V and J ends were trimmed by 2 bases and 4 bases, with 9 bases remaining between them. Germline CDR1 reads LNHDA; CDR2 reads SQIVND (reference sequence). This CDR3 region has 14 residues. DNA for the CDR3: TGTGCCAGTAGTATATCCCCAGGGAATCAGCCCCAGCATTTT. Its translation is CASSISPGNQPQHF.

The chain recombines TRBV4-3 with TRBJ1-6, with D possibly matching TRBD1 (5 bases). Germline V gives CDR1 LGHNA, CDR2 YSLEER. CDR3 length equals 14 residues. V was shortened by 4 bases and J by 10 bases, with 14 bases between the two germline ends. The CDR3 reads CASSLDGGLSPLHF. The CDR3 DNA follows: TGCGCCAGCAGCCTGGACGGGGGGTTGTCACCCCTCCACTTT.

As for this clone: The sample holds other DNA sequences that translate to the same CDR3. The gene calls are TRBV12-3 or TRBV12-4 and TRBJ2-7, with D possibly TRBD2 on 6 matching bases. The length of the CDR3 is 13 residues. V was pared by 1 base and J by 3 bases, with 7 bases between. The CDR3, as DNA: TGTGCCAGCAGTTTAGGACTAGTCTACGAGCAGTACTTC. Its translation is CASSLGLVYEQYF.

Only a few counts were recorded for this clone. This chain joins TRBV12-3 or TRBV12-4 and TRBJ2-2; D uncertain. The length of the CDR3 is 13 residues. Trimming took off 1 base at V and 5 bases at J, with 5 bases between the two ends. CDR3 loop: CASSLVRTGELFF. CDR3 nucleotide sequence: TGTGCCAGCAGTTTAGTACGTACCGGGGAGCTGTTTTTT.

The chain is built from TRBV19 and TRBJ1-1; 9 nucleotides agree with TRBD1. Trimming removed 6 bases from V and 5 bases from J; junction bases left unmatched: 4. Germline V gene sequence: CDR1 LNHDA, CDR2 SQIVND (reference sequence). The CDR3 is 13 amino acids. The DNA for the CDR3 is TGTGCCAGTAGGGACAGGGGACGGACTGAAGCTTTCTTT. Its protein is CASRDRGRTEAFF. Variable domain in full (rest from reference TRBV19 and TRBJ1-1): DGGITQSPKYLFRKEGQNVTLSCEQNLNHDAMYWYRQDPGQGLRLIYYSQIVNDFQKGDIAEGYSVSREKKESFPLTVTSAQKNPTAFYLCASRDRGRTEAFFGQGTRLTVV.

The genes are TRBV19 and TRBJ1-5; possible D gene TRBD1, 6 bases. Germline assignment: CDR1 LNHDA and CDR2 SQIVND (reference sequence). The CDR3 runs to 15 residues. V lost 1 base and J lost 4, with 11 bases in between. The chain's CDR3 is CASSIVWGQNQPQHF. CDR3 DNA sequence: TGTGCCAGTAGTATAGTATGGGGACAAAATCAGCCCCAGCATTTT.

The chain has TRBV4-3 and TRBJ2-3; D not resolved. Germline lookup yields CDR1 LGHNA and CDR2 YSLEER. The CDR3 spans 11 residues. V gave up 10 bases and J gave up 6 bases, with 11 bases separating them. The CDR3 loop reads CATPRWDTQYF. The CDR3 coding sequence is TGCGCCACCCCCCGGTGGGATACGCAGTATTTT.

The chain employs TRBV11-2 and TRBJ1-1; the D is unclear. Germline V lookup: CDR1 SGHAT, CDR2 FQNNGV. This CDR3 has 14 residues. V lost 4 bases, J lost 10 bases, and 19 bases lay in between. DNA for the CDR3: TGTGCCAGCAGCTATCTGCAGAAGTGGGGTGTAGCTTTCTTT. Translating it yields CASSYLQKWGVAFF.

The chain joins TRBV11-1 to TRBJ2-1; 8 bases agree with TRBD1. The CDR3 has 15 residues. V gave up 5 bases and J gave up 8 bases; unmatched junction bases: 11. Germline V gives CDR1 SGHAT, CDR2 FQDESV (reference sequence). The CDR3 loop is CASSRDRRDFDEQFF. DNA of the CDR3: TGTGCCAGCAGCCGGGACAGGCGGGACTTTGATGAGCAGTTCTTC.

This chain connects TRBV20-1 to TRBJ1-2; D is undetermined. The ends were cut back, 0 bases at V and 8 bases at J, with 7 bases in the middle. This CDR3 has 11 residues. Per germline, CDR1 DFQATT and CDR2 SNEGSKA (reference sequence). The CDR3 loop is CSARDRWGYTF. As DNA, the CDR3 is TGCAGTGCTAGAGATCGGTGGGGCTACACCTTC.

CDR3 in DNA: TGTGCCAGCAGTGAATATCCGGAACAGGGCAATGGCTACACCTTC. Its translation: CASSEYPEQGNGYTF. The chain has TRBV25-1 and TRBJ1-2; tentative D call: TRBD1 (6 bases). The CDR3 runs 15 residues. Trimming pared 0 bases from V and 6 bases from J, leaving 14 bases between. Germline V lookup: CDR1 MGHDK, CDR2 SYGVNS.

This chain joins TRBV28 and TRBJ1-4; a possible D gene is TRBD1 (5 bases). Trimming took off 10 bases at V and 0 bases at J, with 12 bases between the two ends. The germline gives CDR1 MDHEN, CDR2 SYDVKM. This CDR3 has 14 amino acids. CDR3 DNA sequence: TGTGCCACCGGGGCCTCCGCAACTAATGAAAAACTGTTTTTT. This gives the protein CATGASATNEKLFF.

The genes are TRBV9 and TRBJ2-7; 8 nucleotides align to TRBD1. Unmatched junction bases numbered 7, after V lost 0 bases and J lost 2 bases. Germline CDR1 reads SGDLS; CDR2 reads YYNGEE. CDR3 length: 16 amino acids. CDR3 in DNA: TGTGCCAGCAGCGTAGCTCCGACAGGGGCGGCCTACGAGCAGTACTTC. It encodes CASSVAPTGAAYEQYF. The variable domain in full, completed from reference TRBV9 and TRBJ2-7, reads DSGVTQTPKHLITATGQRVTLRCSPRSGDLSVYWYQQSLDQGLQFLIQYYNGEERAKGNILERFSAQQFPDLHSELNLSSLELGDSALYFCASSVAPTGAAYEQYFGPGTRLTVT.

The chain carries TRBV6-5 and TRBJ2-2; D is possibly TRBD2 (7 bases). Germline lookup yields CDR1 MNHEY and CDR2 SVGAGI. This CDR3 is 14 amino acids long. Trimming stripped 0 bases from V and 9 bases from J, with 11 bases between. CDR3 amino acids: CASSYSGGQRELFF. The CDR3 DNA reads TGTGCCAGCAGTTACTCGGGGGGGCAAAGGGAGCTGTTTTTT.

A single count supports this clone. The chain has TRBV2 and TRBJ2-2, with D maybe TRBD1 (6 bases). Germline CDR1 SNHLY, CDR2 FYNNEI. Between the trimmed V and J ends, which lost 4 bases and 6 bases, there was a span of 18 bases. This CDR3 has 16 amino acids. The CDR3 sequence is CASSVDLTGISGELFF. The CDR3 DNA is TGTGCCAGCAGTGTTGACTTAACAGGGATATCCGGGGAGCTGTTTTTT.

This chain joins TRBV28 and TRBJ2-4; a possible D gene is TRBD2 (6 bases). Looked up from germline, CDR1 is MDHEN and CDR2 is SYDVKM. V lost 7 bases and J 1 base, leaving 17 bases between the germline ends. This CDR3 contains 16 residues. Here the CDR3 DNA reads TGTGCCAGCACCGAAGGAGGGGCGGGGGCCAAAAACATTCAGTACTTC. It specifies CASTEGGAGAKNIQYF.

The rearrangement uses TRBV28 and TRBJ2-5; the D gene is possibly TRBD1 (5 bases). Trimming pared 7 bases from V and 1 base from J, leaving 16 bases between. Germline V gene sequence: CDR1 MDHEN, CDR2 SYDVKM. The CDR3 extends over 15 amino acids. The CDR3 sequence: CASIGARAVQETQYF. CDR3 sequence (DNA): TGTGCCAGCATAGGGGCTAGGGCCGTCCAAGAGACCCAGTACTTC. The variable domain in full, with the rest retrieved from reference TRBV28 and TRBJ2-5, is DVKVTQSSRYLVKRTGEKVFLECVQDMDHENMFWYRQDPGLGLRLIYFSYDVKMKEKGDIPEGYSVSREKKERFSLILESASTNQTSMYLCASIGARAVQETQYFGPGTRLLVL.

V usage is TRBV19 and J usage is TRBJ2-2; unclear D gene. With 6 bases removed from V and 6 bases from J, the gap between germline ends came to 11 bases. This CDR3 is 13 amino acids long. In germline, CDR1 is LNHDA, CDR2 SQIVND (reference sequence). CDR3 in amino acids: CASSIIFPGELFF. CDR3 nucleotides: TGTGCCAGTAGCATCATATTCCCCGGGGAGCTGTTTTTT.

V is TRBV6-5 and J is TRBJ2-2; TRBD1 aligns across 7 bases. The CDR3 covers 15 residues. Looked up from germline, CDR1 is MNHEY and CDR2 is SVGAGI. Trimming cost V 2 bases and J 6 bases; bases outside gene matches: 6. The CDR3 reads CASSYRDRVAGELFF. CDR3 coding DNA: TGTGCCAGCAGTTACCGCGACAGGGTCGCCGGGGAGCTGTTTTTT.